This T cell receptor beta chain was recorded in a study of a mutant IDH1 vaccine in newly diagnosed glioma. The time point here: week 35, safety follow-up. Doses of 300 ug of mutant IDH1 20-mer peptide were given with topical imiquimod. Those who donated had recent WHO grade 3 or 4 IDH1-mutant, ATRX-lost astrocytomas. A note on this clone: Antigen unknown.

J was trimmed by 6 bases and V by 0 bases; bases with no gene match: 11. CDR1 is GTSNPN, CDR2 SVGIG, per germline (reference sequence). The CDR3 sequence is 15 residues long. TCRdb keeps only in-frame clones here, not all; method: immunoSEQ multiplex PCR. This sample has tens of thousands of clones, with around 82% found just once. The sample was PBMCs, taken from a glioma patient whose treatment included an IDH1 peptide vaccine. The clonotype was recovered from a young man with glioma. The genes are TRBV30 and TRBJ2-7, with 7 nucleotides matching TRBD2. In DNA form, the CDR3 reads TGTGCCTGGAGTGTAGCGGGGTTCAGCCTACGCGAGCAGTACTTC. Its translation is CAWSVAGFSLREQYF.